Presented here are 2 T cell receptor beta chains from one specimen sequenced in a study of T cell responses to AZD1222 COVID-19 vaccine. Here immunoSEQ multiplex PCR was the method, and the copy in TCRdb shows in-frame clones only, minus some. The sample consists of about 110,000 clones, around 89% of them appearing once. Specimen: peripheral blood, collected on day 0 of AZD1222 vaccination. All receptors derive from an adult in good health.

Here the CDR3 reads CASVRTGNYGYTF. The DNA of the CDR3 is TGTGCCAGTGTGAGGACGGGGAACTATGGCTACACCTTC. The rearrangement joins TRBV19 to TRBJ1-2; the D is unclear. From germline, CDR1 is LNHDA and CDR2 SQIVND (reference sequence). V shed 8 bases and J shed 2 bases, with 12 bases lying between them. This CDR3 contains 13 residues.

This chain uses TRBV7-2 with TRBJ1-4; no definite D call. Germline CDR1 and CDR2: SGHTA and FQGNSA. Trimming pared 1 base from V and 6 bases from J, leaving 15 bases between. This CDR3 contains 16 residues. The DNA of the CDR3 is TGTGCCAGCAGCTTAGGCCCGGGGAGGCGGGATGAAAAACTGTTTTTT. Translating it yields CASSLGPGRRDEKLFF.